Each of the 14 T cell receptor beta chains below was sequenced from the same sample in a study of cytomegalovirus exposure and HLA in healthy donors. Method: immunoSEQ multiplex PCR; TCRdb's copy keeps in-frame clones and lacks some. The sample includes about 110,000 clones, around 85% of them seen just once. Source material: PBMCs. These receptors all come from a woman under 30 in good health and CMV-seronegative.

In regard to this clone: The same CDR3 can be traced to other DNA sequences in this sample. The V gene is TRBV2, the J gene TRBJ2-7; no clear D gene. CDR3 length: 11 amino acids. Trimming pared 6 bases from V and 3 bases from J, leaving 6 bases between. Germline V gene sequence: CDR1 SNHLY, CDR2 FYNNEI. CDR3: CASSEYYEQYF. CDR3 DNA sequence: TGTGCCAGCAGCGAATACTACGAGCAGTACTTC.

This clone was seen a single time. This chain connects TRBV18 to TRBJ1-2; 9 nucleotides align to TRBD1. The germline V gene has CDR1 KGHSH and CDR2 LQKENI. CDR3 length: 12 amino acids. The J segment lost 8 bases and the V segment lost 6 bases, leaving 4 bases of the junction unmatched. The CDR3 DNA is TGTGCCAGCTCGGACAGGGGTCGAGGCTACACCTTC. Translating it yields CASSDRGRGYTF.

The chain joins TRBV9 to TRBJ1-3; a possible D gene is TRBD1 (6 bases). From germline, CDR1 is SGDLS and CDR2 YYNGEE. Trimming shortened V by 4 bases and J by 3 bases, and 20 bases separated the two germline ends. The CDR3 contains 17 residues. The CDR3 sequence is CASSHPRSGGGGNTIYF. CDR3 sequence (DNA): TGTGCCAGCAGCCACCCTCGGTCGGGGGGCGGTGGAAACACCATATATTTT. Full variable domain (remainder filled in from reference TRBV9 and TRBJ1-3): DSGVTQTPKHLITATGQRVTLRCSPRSGDLSVYWYQQSLDQGLQFLIQYYNGEERAKGNILERFSAQQFPDLHSELNLSSLELGDSALYFCASSHPRSGGGGNTIYFGEGSWLTVV.

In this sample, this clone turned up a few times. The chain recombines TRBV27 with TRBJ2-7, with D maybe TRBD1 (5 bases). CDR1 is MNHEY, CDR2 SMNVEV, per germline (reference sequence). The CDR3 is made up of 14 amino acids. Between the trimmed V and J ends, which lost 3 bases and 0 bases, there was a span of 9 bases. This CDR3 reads CASSFIGDSYEQYF. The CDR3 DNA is TGTGCCAGCAGTTTCATAGGGGACTCCTACGAGCAGTACTTC.

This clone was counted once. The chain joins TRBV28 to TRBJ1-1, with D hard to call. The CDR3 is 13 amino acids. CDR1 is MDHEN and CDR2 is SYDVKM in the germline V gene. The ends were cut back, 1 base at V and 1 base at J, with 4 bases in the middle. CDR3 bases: TGTGCCAGCAGTTTATTAGCGAACACTGAAGCTTTCTTT. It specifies CASSLLANTEAFF.

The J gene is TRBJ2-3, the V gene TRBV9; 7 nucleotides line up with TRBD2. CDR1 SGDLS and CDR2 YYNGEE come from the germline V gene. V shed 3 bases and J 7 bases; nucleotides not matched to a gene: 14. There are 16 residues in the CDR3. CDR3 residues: CASSEASAAGVNTQYF. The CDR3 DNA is TGTGCCAGCAGCGAGGCCTCCGCGGCGGGGGTTAATACGCAGTATTTT.

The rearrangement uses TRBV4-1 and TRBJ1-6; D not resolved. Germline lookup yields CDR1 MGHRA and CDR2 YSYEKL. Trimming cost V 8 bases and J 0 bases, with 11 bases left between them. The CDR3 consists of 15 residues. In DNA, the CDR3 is TGCGCCAGCTCCTACTCGAGCTCCTATAATTCACCCCTCCACTTT. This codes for CASSYSSSYNSPLHF.

For the CDR3, the DNA is TGCGCCAGCAGCTCCACTGCCGGGACAGCCTCTGGAAACACCATATATTTT. Translating gives CASSSTAGTASGNTIYF. This chain joins TRBV5-1 and TRBJ1-3, with 7 bases identical to TRBD1. Per the germline V gene, CDR1 is SGHRS and CDR2 is YFSETQ. CDR3 size: 17 residues. V dropped 3 bases and J dropped 0; count of bases not matched to a gene: 9.

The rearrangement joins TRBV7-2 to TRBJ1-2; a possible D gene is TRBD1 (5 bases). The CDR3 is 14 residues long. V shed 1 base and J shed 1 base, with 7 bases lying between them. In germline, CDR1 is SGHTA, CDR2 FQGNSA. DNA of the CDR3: TGTGCCAGCAGCTTAGTCCAGGGTAACTATGGCTACACCTTC. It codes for CASSLVQGNYGYTF. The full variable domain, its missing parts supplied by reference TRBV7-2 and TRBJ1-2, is GAGVSQSPSNKVTEKGKDVELRCDPISGHTALYWYRQSLGQGLEFLIYFQGNSAPDKSGLPSDRFSAERTGGSVSTLTIQRTQQEDSAVYLCASSLVQGNYGYTFGSGTRLTVV.

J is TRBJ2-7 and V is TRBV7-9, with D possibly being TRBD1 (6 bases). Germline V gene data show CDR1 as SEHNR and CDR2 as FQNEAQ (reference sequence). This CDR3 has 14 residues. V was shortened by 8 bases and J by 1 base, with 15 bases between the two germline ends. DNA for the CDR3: TGTGCCAGCCGATCGGGGCAGGGGTCCTACGAGCAGTACTTC. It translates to CASRSGQGSYEQYF.

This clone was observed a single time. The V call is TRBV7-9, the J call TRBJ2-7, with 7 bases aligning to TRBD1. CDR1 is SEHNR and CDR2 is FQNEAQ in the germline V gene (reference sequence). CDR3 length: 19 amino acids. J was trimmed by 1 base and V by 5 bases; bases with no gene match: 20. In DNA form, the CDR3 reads TGTGCCAGCAGCCGCAGAACCATAACCGGGACAGCCATTTCCTACGAGCAGTACTTC. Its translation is CASSRRTITGTAISYEQYF. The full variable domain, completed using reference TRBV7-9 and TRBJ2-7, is DTGVSQNPRHKITKRGQNVTFRCDPISEHNRLYWYRQTLGQGPEFLTYFQNEAQLEKSRLLSDRFSAERPKGSFSTLEIQRTEQGDSAMYLCASSRRTITGTAISYEQYFGPGTRLTVT.

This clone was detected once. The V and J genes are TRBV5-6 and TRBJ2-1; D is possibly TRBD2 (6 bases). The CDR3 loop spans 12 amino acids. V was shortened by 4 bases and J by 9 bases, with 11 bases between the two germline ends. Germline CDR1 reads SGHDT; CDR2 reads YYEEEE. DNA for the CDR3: TGTGCCAGCAGCAGGACTAACAGTGAGCAGTTCTTC. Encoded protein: CASSRTNSEQFF.

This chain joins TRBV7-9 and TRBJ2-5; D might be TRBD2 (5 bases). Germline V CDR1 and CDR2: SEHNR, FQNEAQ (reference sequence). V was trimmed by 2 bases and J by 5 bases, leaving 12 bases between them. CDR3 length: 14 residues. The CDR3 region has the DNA TGTGCCAGCAGCTTAAAAGCCGGGGTGGAGACCCAGTACTTC. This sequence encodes CASSLKAGVETQYF.

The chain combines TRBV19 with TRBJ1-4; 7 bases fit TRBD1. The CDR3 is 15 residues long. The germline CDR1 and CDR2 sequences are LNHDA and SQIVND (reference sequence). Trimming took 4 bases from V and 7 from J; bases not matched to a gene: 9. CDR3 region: CASSTEDRRREKLFF. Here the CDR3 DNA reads TGTGCCAGTAGTACCGAGGACAGGCGGCGTGAAAAACTGTTTTTT.